The clone carrying this T cell receptor beta chain has ten or more counts. Its specificity is not known. TCRdb passed the reads through MiXCR, listing each CDR3 protein once. The sample carries roughly 120,000 distinct CDR3 sequences, around a tenth recorded once. This sample stems from a study of T cell repertoires in cytomegalovirus infection. Study as a whole: Matching HLA type and CMV infection were both indicated by public TCR beta signatures. Study results and caveats: Summed public TCR beta family frequency identified CMV carriers bearing the relevant HLA. What dominated the ex vivo response were HLA-C-restricted CMV-specific TCR beta clonotypes.

V gave up 4 bases and J gave up 8 bases; unmatched junction bases: 6. This CDR3 has 15 residues. The material sequenced was PBMCs, sequenced either directly or after in vitro stimulation (not recorded which). The clonotype was recovered from a human donor in good health (CMV status not recorded). Some clones in this sample may be carry-over from other donors' samples. The chain is built from TRBV12-3 or TRBV12-4 and TRBJ1-6; 9 bases are shared with TRBD1. For the CDR3, the DNA is TGTGCCAGCAGTTATAGGACAGGGGAGCATTCACCCCTCCACTTT. Translating gives CASSYRTGEHSPLHF.